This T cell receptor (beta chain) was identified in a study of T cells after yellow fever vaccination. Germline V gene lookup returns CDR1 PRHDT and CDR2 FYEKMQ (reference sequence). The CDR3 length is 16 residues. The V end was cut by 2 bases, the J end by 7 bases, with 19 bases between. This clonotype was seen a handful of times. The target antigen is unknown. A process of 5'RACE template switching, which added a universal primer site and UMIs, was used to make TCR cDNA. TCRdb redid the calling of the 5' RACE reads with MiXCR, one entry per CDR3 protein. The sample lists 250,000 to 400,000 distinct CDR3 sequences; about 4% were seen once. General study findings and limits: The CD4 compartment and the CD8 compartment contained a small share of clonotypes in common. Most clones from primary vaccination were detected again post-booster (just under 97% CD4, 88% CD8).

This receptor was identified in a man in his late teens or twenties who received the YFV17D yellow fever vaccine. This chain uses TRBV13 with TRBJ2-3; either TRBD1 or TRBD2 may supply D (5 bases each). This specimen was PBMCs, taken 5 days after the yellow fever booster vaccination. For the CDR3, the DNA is TGTGCCAGCAGCTTATTTGGGGGACCCGATTCTTATACGCAGTATTTT. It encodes CASSLFGGPDSYTQYF.